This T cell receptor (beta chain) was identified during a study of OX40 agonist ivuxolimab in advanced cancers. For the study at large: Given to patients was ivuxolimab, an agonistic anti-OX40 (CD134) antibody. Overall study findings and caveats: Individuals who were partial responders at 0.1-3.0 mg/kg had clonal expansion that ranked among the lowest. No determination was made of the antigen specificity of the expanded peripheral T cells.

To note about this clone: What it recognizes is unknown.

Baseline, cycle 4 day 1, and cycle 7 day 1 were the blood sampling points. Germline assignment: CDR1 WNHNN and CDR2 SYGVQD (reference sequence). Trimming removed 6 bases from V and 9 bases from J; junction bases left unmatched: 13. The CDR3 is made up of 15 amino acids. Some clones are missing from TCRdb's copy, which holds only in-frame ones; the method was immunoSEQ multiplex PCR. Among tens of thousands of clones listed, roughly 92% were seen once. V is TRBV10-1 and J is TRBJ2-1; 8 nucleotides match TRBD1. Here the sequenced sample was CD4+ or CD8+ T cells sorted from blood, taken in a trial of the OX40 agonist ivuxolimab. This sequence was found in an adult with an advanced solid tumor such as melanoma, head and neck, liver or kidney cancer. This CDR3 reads CASRSDRATVGEQFF. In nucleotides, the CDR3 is TGCGCCAGCAGGTCGGACAGGGCCACTGTAGGTGAGCAGTTCTTC.